This entry concerns a single T cell receptor (beta chain). Germline-derived CDR1 and CDR2 are ENHRY and SYGVKD. The CDR3 sequence is 12 residues long. The V end lost 0 bases, the J end lost 11 bases, and 9 bases lay between the germline ends. These data originate in a study of spatial heterogeneity in lung cancer. The time point is: blood at routine non-recurrence follow-up after resection. The authors sequenced whole RNA from tumor, nontumor lung or frozen PBMC without sorting. From the 5' RACE reads, TCRdb called clonotypes with MiXCR, one entry per CDR3 protein. The data contain roughly 120,000 distinct CDR3 sequences, 12% of them singletons.

The gene calls are TRBV10-3 and TRBJ2-3; the D is unclear. Sequenced here: PBMCs, sampled at follow-up. The TCR was taken from a male donor with early-stage non-small cell lung cancer. The CDR3 region has the DNA TGTGCCATCAGTGAGTCAAGCCCAAAGCAGTATTTT. Amino acid sequence: CAISESSPKQYF.